The 17 T cell receptor beta chains below all came from one sample that was sequenced in a study of T cell changes during pregnancy in multiple sclerosis. Generated by immunoSEQ multiplex PCR, the TCRdb table keeps only in-frame clones and is missing some. This sample carries 65,000 to 75,000 clones, approximately 91% of them seen once, and the ten largest clones take 1.4%. The sequencing used peripheral blood, collected in the second trimester of pregnancy. These receptors were obtained from a female donor with multiple sclerosis, enrolled in a pregnancy study.

The rearrangement links TRBV6-1 to TRBJ2-5, with D perhaps matching TRBD1 (6 bases). V was shortened by 7 bases and J by 0 bases, with 15 bases between the two germline ends. The CDR3 is 15 amino acids. From germline, CDR1 is MNHNS and CDR2 SASEGT. The CDR3 DNA reads as TGTGCCAGCACCCGACAGGTGACGTACCAAGAGACCCAGTACTTC. This translates into CASTRQVTYQETQYF.

This sequence joins TRBV7-2 and TRBJ1-1; D might be TRBD1 (5 bases). Germline lookup yields CDR1 SGHTA and CDR2 FQGNSA. The CDR3 has 13 amino acids. The germline V and J ends were trimmed by 3 bases and 6 bases, with 11 bases remaining between them. Written as DNA, the CDR3 is TGTGCCAGCAGCTTTAGGGGCTTCCCTGAAGCTTTCTTT. This translates into CASSFRGFPEAFF.

The count of this clone is one. V and J are TRBV6-1 and TRBJ2-3; D possibly corresponds to TRBD1 (6 bases). The CDR3 has 16 residues. Germline V gene sequence: CDR1 MNHNS, CDR2 SASEGT. V was trimmed by 0 bases and J by 2 bases, leaving 12 bases between them. CDR3 nucleotides: TGTGCCAGCAGTGAAGCCAGGGGAGCGGACACAGATACGCAGTATTTT. This codes for CASSEARGADTDTQYF.

The chain recombines TRBV18 with TRBJ1-3, with a tentative D call TRBD1 (6 bases). Germline lookup yields CDR1 KGHSH and CDR2 LQKENI. V lost 3 bases and J lost 1, with 10 bases in between. The CDR3 runs 15 residues. CDR3 sequence (DNA): TGTGCCAGCTCACCGCAACAGGGTTCTGGAAACACCATATATTTT. Translated: CASSPQQGSGNTIYF.

This chain links TRBV11-3 with TRBJ2-7, with a weak D call TRBD1 (5 bases). V was cut by 3 bases and J by 3 bases, with 6 bases left in between. The CDR3 covers 12 residues. Germline V gene lookup returns CDR1 SGHNT and CDR2 YENEEA. The CDR3 sequence: CASSFTGYEQYF. The CDR3, as DNA: TGTGCCAGCAGCTTCACAGGCTACGAGCAGTACTTC.

In this sample, this clone turned up once. The CDR3 nucleotides are TGTGCCAGCAGCGCCCCAGGGGGCGAAGAGACCCAGTACTTC. This codes for CASSAPGGEETQYF. The chain joins TRBV7-9 to TRBJ2-5; 8 nucleotides match TRBD1. Germline loops: CDR1 SEHNR, CDR2 FQNEAQ (reference sequence). V was clipped by 5 bases and J by 3 bases; unmatched bases: 5. CDR3 length equals 14 residues.

The V and J genes are TRBV27 and TRBJ1-5, with D perhaps TRBD1 (6 bases). This CDR3 is built from 19 residues. Deletions cut 0 bases from V and 3 bases from J, with 21 bases between. Germline V CDR1 and CDR2: MNHEY, SMNVEV (reference sequence). The CDR3 nucleotides read TGTGCCAGCAGTTTATCGAGGCCTGGGTACAGGGCTATCAATCAGCCCCAGCATTTT. Its translation is CASSLSRPGYRAINQPQHF.

The chain has TRBV27 and TRBJ1-2; a possible D gene is TRBD1 (5 bases). CDR1 is MNHEY and CDR2 is SMNVEV in the germline V gene (reference sequence). CDR3 length: 14 residues. V dropped 8 bases and J dropped 4 bases, with 17 bases sitting between them. CDR3 region: CASGREGLVYGYTF. CDR3 DNA sequence: TGTGCCAGCGGCAGGGAGGGGCTGGTCTATGGCTACACCTTC.

The chain uses TRBV2 and TRBJ2-3; the match to TRBD1 covers 12 bases. V trimming: 5 bases; J trimming: 3 bases; junction bases outside the gene matches: 9. Germline CDR1 is SNHLY and CDR2 is FYNNEI. The CDR3 totals 17 residues. CDR3 protein: CASSQWDRGRGTDTQYF. The CDR3 nucleotides read TGTGCCAGCAGTCAGTGGGACAGGGGGCGAGGGACAGATACGCAGTATTTT.

This chain connects TRBV7-6 to TRBJ2-6, with D perhaps TRBD2 (5 bases). Germline-derived CDR1 and CDR2 are SGHVS and FNYEAQ. This CDR3 contains 16 residues. The germline V and J ends were trimmed by 7 bases and 0 bases, with 13 bases remaining between them. CDR3 loop: CASTPGEGSGANVLTF. CDR3 bases: TGTGCCAGCACCCCCGGGGAAGGCTCTGGGGCCAACGTCCTGACTTTC.

This chain links TRBV9 with TRBJ2-7; 11 bases align to TRBD2. The trim removed 4 bases at V and 3 bases at J, leaving 6 bases unmatched. Germline CDR1 and CDR2: SGDLS and YYNGEE. There are 15 residues in the CDR3. The CDR3 sequence: CASSPGTSGFYEQYF. The CDR3 nucleotides are TGTGCCAGCAGCCCCGGGACTAGCGGATTCTACGAGCAGTACTTC.

The DNA for the CDR3 is TGTGCCAGCAGTTTAAGGGACAGGGTCTATGGCTACACCTTC. As protein: CASSLRDRVYGYTF. This chain joins TRBV27 and TRBJ1-2; 9 positions agree with TRBD1. The V gene end was trimmed by 2 bases and the J gene end by 4 bases; junction bases not matched to a gene: 2. The CDR3 runs to 14 residues. Germline values: CDR1 MNHEY, CDR2 SMNVEV (reference sequence).

The chain employs TRBV19 and TRBJ2-2, with 7 bases that match TRBD2. This CDR3 comprises 14 residues. Germline V gene sequence: CDR1 LNHDA, CDR2 SQIVND (reference sequence). V lost 3 bases to trimming and J lost 7 bases; unmatched junction nucleotides: 5. CDR3 bases: TGTGCCAGTAGTATTTTCGCGGGGGTCGGGGAGCTGTTTTTT. Translation: CASSIFAGVGELFF. The whole variable domain, remainder taken from reference TRBV19 and TRBJ2-2, is DGGITQSPKYLFRKEGQNVTLSCEQNLNHDAMYWYRQDPGQGLRLIYYSQIVNDFQKGDIAEGYSVSREKKESFPLTVTSAQKNPTAFYLCASSIFAGVGELFFGEGSRLTVL.

V and J are TRBV5-1 and TRBJ2-7; D uncertain. The germline CDR1 and CDR2 sequences are SGHRS and YFSETQ. CDR3 length: 13 residues. Trimming cost V 1 base and J 6 bases, with 11 bases left between them. CDR3 DNA sequence: TGCGCCAGCAGCTTGTCGTTCACGGTCGAGCAGTACTTC. Encoded protein: CASSLSFTVEQYF. The full variable domain, completed using reference TRBV5-1 and TRBJ2-7, is KAGVTQTPRYLIKTRGQQVTLSCSPISGHRSVSWYQQTPGQGLQFLFEYFSETQRNKGNFPGRFSGRQFSNSRSEMNVSTLELGDSALYLCASSLSFTVEQYFGPGTRLTVT.

This rearrangement joins TRBV5-1 to TRBJ2-3, with 7 bases identical to TRBD1. The CDR3 loop spans 15 amino acids. The V gene end was trimmed by 0 bases and the J gene end by 4 bases; junction bases not matched to a gene: 5. The V gene's germline CDR1 is SGHRS and CDR2 YFSETQ. The CDR3 bases are TGCGCCAGCAGCTTGGGTCCCACAGGGGCAGATACGCAGTATTTT. This encodes CASSLGPTGADTQYF.

V gene TRBV2 combines with J gene TRBJ1-1; 7 bases are shared with TRBD1. The germline V gene has CDR1 SNHLY and CDR2 FYNNEI. V shed 8 bases, J shed 2 bases, and the junction held 2 bases outside the gene matches. This CDR3 comprises 12 residues. The CDR3 coding sequence is TGTGCCAGCGGGACAGTCAACACTGAAGCTTTCTTT. Its protein product is CASGTVNTEAFF.

The chain uses TRBV4-2 and TRBJ2-7; possibly TRBD1 for D (5 bases). CDR1 is LGHNA, CDR2 YNFKEQ, per germline. The CDR3 contains 14 residues. Trimming cost V 1 base and J 2 bases, with 9 bases left between them. For the CDR3, the DNA is TGTGCCAGCAGCCAAGCCCTAGGGGCCTACGAGCAGTACTTC. Protein product: CASSQALGAYEQYF.